This entry is about one T cell receptor (beta chain). The data were taken from a study of blood T cell repertoires in COVID-19. About the research overall: Acute and convalescent COVID-19 specimens originated in the United States, Italy and Spain. The analysed material was cDNA or gDNA that came from T cells, B-cell-depleted T cells, or PBMCs.

Cohort allocation depended upon clinical history that participants reported. The CDR3 has 15 amino acids. J lost 4 bases, V lost 7 bases, and 9 bases had no gene match. Germline lookup yields CDR1 SQVTM and CDR2 ANQGSEA. The table came from immunoSEQ multiplex PCR; TCRdb's copy has only in-frame clones and leaves some out. This table holds fewer than 250,000 clones, 70% to 90% found once. The origin of this receptor is a woman aged 40-49 years with acute COVID-19. J is TRBJ2-2 and V is TRBV29-1; 10 bases fit TRBD2. Sequencing was carried out using PBMCs or T cells enriched from blood (not recorded which). CDR3: CSASGRAASTGELFF. In DNA form, the CDR3 reads TGCAGCGCCAGCGGGAGGGCCGCGAGCACCGGGGAGCTGTTTTTT.